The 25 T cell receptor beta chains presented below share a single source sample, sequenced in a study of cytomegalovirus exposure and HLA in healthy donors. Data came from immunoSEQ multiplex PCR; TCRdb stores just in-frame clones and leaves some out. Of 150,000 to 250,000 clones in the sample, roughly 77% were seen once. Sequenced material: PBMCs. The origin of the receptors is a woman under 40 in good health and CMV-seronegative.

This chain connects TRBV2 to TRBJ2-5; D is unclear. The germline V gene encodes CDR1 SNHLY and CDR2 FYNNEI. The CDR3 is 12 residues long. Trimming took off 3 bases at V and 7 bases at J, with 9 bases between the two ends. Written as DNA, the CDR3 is TGTGCCAGCAGTGAGATTGTCGGGACCCAGTACTTC. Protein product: CASSEIVGTQYF.

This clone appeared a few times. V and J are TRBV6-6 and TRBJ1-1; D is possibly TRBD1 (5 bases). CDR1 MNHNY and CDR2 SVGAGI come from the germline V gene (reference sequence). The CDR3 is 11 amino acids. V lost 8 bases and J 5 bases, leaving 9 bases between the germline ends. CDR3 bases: TGTGCCAGCTGGGGCCGGACTGAAGCTTTCTTT. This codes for CASWGRTEAFF.

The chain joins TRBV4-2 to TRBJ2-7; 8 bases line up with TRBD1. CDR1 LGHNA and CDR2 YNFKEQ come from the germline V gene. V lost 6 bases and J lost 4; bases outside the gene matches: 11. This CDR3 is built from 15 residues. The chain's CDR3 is CASRSEVGQGYEQYF. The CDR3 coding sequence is TGTGCCAGCAGGTCAGAAGTAGGACAGGGTTACGAGCAGTACTTC.

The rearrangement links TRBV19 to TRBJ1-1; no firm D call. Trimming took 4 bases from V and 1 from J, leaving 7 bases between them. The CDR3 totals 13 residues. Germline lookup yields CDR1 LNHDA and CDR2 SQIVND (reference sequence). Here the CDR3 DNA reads TGTGCCAGTAGTACCCAAAAGAACACTGAAGCTTTCTTT. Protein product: CASSTQKNTEAFF.

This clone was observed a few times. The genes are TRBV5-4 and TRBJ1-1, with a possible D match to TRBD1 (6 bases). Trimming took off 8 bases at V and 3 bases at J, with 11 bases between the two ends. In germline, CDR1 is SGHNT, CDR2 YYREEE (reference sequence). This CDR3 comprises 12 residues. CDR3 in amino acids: CAREGGDTEAFF. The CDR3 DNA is TGTGCCAGAGAGGGGGGGGACACTGAAGCTTTCTTT. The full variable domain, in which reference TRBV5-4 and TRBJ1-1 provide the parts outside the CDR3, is ETGVTQSPTHLIKTRGQQVTLRCSSQSGHNTVSWYQQALGQGPQFIFQYYREEENGRGNFPPRFSGLQFPNYSSELNVNALELDDSALYLCAREGGDTEAFFGQGTRLTVV.

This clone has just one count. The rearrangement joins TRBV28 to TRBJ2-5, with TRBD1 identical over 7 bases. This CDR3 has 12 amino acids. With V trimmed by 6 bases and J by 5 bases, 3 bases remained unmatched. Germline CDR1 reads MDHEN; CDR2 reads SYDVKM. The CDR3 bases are TGTGCCAGCAGAAGGGGGCCGGAGACCCAGTACTTC. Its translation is CASRRGPETQYF.

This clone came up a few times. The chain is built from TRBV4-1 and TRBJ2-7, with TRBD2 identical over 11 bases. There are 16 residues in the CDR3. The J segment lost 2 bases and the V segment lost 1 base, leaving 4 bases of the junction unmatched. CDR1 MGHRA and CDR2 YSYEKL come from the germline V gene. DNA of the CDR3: TGCGCCAGCAGCCAAGCTCTACTAGCGGGGGCCTACGAGCAGTACTTC. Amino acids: CASSQALLAGAYEQYF.

CDR3 protein: CASSPGQSNQPQHF. The DNA for the CDR3 is TGTGCCAGCTCCCCGGGACAGAGCAATCAGCCCCAGCATTTT. The V gene is TRBV18, the J gene TRBJ1-5; 7 bases line up with TRBD1. The CDR3 spans 14 residues. J was trimmed by 1 base and V by 6 bases; bases with no gene match: 3. Per germline, CDR1 KGHSH and CDR2 LQKENI.

The CDR3 nucleotides are TGTGCCAGCAGCTTAGCCCCCGCCTCAGGGGGCCTCTGGAAACTGTTTTTT. This gives the protein CASSLAPASGGLWKLFF. This chain connects TRBV7-2 to TRBJ1-4, with 8 bases lining up with TRBD1. The CDR3 sequence is 17 residues long. Germline loops: CDR1 SGHTA, CDR2 FQGNSA. J was trimmed by 11 bases and V by 0 bases; bases with no gene match: 14.

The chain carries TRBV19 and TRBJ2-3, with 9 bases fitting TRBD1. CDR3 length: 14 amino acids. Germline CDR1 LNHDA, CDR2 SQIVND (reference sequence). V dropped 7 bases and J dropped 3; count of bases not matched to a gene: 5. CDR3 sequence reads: CASKQGAGTDTQYF. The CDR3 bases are TGTGCCAGTAAACAGGGGGCAGGGACAGATACGCAGTATTTT.

CDR3 DNA sequence: TGTGCCAGCAGCTGGGCTCTGGATACTGAAGCTTTCTTT. Residues: CASSWALDTEAFF. The chain uses TRBV5-4 and TRBJ1-1; D is unresolved. The CDR3 extends over 13 amino acids. Germline V CDR1 and CDR2: SGHNT, YYREEE (reference sequence). V gave up 3 bases and J gave up 5 bases, with 11 bases separating them.

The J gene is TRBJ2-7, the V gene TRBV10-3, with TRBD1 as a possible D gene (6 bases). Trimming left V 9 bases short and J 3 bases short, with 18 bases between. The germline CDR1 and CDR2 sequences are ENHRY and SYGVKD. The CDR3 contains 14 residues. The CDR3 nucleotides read TGTGCCATTGGCAAGGGGGAAAAAGGCTACGAGCAGTACTTC. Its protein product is CAIGKGEKGYEQYF.

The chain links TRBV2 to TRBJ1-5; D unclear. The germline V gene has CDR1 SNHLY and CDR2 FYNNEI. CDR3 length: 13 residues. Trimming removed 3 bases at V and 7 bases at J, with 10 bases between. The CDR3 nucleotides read TGTGCCAGCAGTGAGGAGGGTCCCCAGCCCCAGCATTTT. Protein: CASSEEGPQPQHF.

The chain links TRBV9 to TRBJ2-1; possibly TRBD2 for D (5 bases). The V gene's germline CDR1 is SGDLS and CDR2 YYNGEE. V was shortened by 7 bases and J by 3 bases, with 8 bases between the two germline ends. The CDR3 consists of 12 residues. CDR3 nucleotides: TGTGCCAGCCGAGGGTACTACAATGAGCAGTTCTTC. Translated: CASRGYYNEQFF.

The DNA for the CDR3 is TGCGCCAGCAGCTTGGCCCGAGGTCAGAACACAGATACGCAGTATTTT. It yields the protein CASSLARGQNTDTQYF. The chain is built from TRBV5-1 and TRBJ2-3, with unresolved D. Germline V lookup: CDR1 SGHRS, CDR2 YFSETQ. The CDR3 has 16 residues. V was pared by 0 bases and J by 2 bases, with 13 bases between.

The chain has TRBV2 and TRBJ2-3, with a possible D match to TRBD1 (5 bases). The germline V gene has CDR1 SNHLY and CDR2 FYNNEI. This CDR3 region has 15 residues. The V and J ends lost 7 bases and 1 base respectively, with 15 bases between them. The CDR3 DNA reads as TGTGCCAGCACAAATTTGGGGCTTCGCACAGATACGCAGTATTTT. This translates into CASTNLGLRTDTQYF.

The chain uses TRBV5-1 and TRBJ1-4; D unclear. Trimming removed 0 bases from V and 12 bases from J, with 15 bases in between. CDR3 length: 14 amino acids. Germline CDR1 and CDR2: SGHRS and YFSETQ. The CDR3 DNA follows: TGCGCCAGCAGCTTGGTCGCGAGGGCCGGGGAACTGTTTTTT. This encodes CASSLVARAGELFF.

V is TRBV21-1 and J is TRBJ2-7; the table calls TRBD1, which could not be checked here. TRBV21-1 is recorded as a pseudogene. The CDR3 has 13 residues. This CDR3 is CASRPDRVGEQYF. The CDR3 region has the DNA TGTGCCAGCAGGCCAGACAGGGTGGGGGAGCAGTACTTC.

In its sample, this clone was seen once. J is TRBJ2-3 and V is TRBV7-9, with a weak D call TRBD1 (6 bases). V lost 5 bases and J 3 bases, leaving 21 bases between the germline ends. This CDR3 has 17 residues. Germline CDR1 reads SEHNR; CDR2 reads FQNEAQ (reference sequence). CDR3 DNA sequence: TGTGCCAGCAGCGCTTGGTTGGGCAGGGGATCGACAGATACGCAGTATTTT. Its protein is CASSAWLGRGSTDTQYF. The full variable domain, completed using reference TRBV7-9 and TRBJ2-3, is DTGVSQNPRHKITKRGQNVTFRCDPISEHNRLYWYRQTLGQGPEFLTYFQNEAQLEKSRLLSDRFSAERPKGSFSTLEIQRTEQGDSAMYLCASSAWLGRGSTDTQYFGPGTRLTVL.

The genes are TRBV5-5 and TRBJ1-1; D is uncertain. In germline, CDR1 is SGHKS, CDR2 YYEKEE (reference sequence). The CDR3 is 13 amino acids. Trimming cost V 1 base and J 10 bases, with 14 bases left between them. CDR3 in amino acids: CASSLLGGWGAFF. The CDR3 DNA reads TGTGCCAGCAGCTTGTTAGGAGGGTGGGGAGCTTTCTTT.

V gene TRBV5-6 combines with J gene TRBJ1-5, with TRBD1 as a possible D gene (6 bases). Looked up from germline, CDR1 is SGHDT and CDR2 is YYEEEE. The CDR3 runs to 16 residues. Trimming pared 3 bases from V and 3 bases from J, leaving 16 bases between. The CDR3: CASSSTFQGYNQPQHF. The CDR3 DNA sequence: TGTGCCAGCAGCTCAACATTCCAGGGGTACAATCAGCCCCAGCATTTT. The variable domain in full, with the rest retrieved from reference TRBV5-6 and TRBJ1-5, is DAGVTQSPTHLIKTRGQQVTLRCSPKSGHDTVSWYQQALGQGPQFIFQYYEEEERQRGNFPDRFSGHQFPNYSSELNVNALLLGDSALYLCASSSTFQGYNQPQHFGDGTRLSIL.

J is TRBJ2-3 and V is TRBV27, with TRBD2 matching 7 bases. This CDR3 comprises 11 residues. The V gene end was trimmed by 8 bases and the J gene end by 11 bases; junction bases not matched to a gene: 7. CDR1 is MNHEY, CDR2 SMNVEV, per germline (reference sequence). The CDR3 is CASRHGLGQYF. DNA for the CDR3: TGTGCCAGCCGTCATGGACTAGGGCAGTATTTT.

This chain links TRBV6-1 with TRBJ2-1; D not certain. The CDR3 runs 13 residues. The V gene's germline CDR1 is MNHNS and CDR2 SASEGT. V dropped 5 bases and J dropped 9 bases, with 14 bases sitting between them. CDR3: CASSPLGSFEQFF. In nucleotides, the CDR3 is TGTGCCAGCAGTCCCCTAGGTAGTTTTGAGCAGTTCTTC.

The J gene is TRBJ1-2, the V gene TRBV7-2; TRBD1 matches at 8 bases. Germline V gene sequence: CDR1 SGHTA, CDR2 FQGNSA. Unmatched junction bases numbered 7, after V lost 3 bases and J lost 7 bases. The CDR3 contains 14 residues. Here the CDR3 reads CASSLDRASLGYTF. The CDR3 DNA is TGTGCCAGCAGCTTGGACAGGGCATCGCTTGGCTACACCTTC.

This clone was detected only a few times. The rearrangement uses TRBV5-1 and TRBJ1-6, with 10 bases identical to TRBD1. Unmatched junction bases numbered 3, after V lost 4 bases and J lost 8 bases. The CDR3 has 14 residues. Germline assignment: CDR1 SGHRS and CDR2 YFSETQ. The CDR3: CASSGGQGDSPLHF. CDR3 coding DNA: TGCGCCAGCAGCGGTGGACAGGGGGATTCACCCCTCCACTTT.